These 11 T cell receptor beta chains came from one sample sequenced in a study of cytomegalovirus exposure and HLA in healthy donors (dated by TCRdb to the late 2010s). Libraries were prepared through the immunoSEQ multiplex PCR assay. A mixture of 60 forward primers for TCR Vbeta segments and 13 reverse primers for TCR Jbeta segments was used in the multiplex PCR. TCRdb mirrors the immuneACCESS table, restricted to in-frame sequences. Some clones are absent from its copies; in checked studies, under half trace to an unresolved V gene, and the reason for the others is unknown. In all, the sample holds 100,000 to 150,000 clones, and just under 75% of those were seen once. The ten largest clonotypes hold around 4.8% of the sample. The sequenced sample consisted of PBMCs. The receptors here all came from a man between 60 and 75 years old in good health and CMV-seropositive.

In this sample, this clone turned up a few times. The CDR3 DNA is TGTGCCTGGAGCAGGACTGGGGTCTACGAGCAGTACTTC. It is translated as CAWSRTGVYEQYF. This chain connects TRBV30 to TRBJ2-7; D is perhaps TRBD2 (5 bases). The V end was cut by 3 bases, the J end by 3 bases, with 12 bases between. The length of the CDR3 is 13 residues. Germline assignment: CDR1 GTSNPN and CDR2 SVGIG (reference sequence). Full variable domain (rest looked up from reference TRBV30 and TRBJ2-7): SQTIHQWPATLVQPVGSPLSLECTVEGTSNPNLYWYRQAAGRGLQLLFYSVGIGQISSEVPQNLSASRPQDRQFILSSKKLLLSDSGFYLCAWSRTGVYEQYFGPGTRLTVT.

The rearrangement joins TRBV5-4 to TRBJ2-3; D is possibly TRBD1 (5 bases). This CDR3 comprises 14 residues. V was trimmed by 5 bases and J by 2 bases, leaving 12 bases between them. Germline CDR1 SGHNT, CDR2 YYREEE (reference sequence). CDR3 sequence reads: CASRNDRDTDTQYF. In DNA, the CDR3 is TGTGCCAGCAGAAATGACAGAGACACAGATACGCAGTATTTT.

The chain couples TRBV11-2 to TRBJ1-3; D is uncertain. Trimming left V 0 bases short and J 0 bases short, with 6 bases between. Germline V lookup: CDR1 SGHAT, CDR2 FQNNGV. The CDR3 runs 15 residues. The CDR3 nucleotides are TGTGCCAGCAGCTTAGAACCACTCTCTGGAAACACCATATATTTT. It encodes CASSLEPLSGNTIYF.

Here the CDR3 DNA reads TGTGCCAGCAGCTTCGGGGTATGGAGGAACACTGAAGCTTTCTTT. Amino acids: CASSFGVWRNTEAFF. V and J are TRBV5-4 and TRBJ1-1; D gene uncertain. Looked up from germline, CDR1 is SGHNT and CDR2 is YYREEE (reference sequence). This CDR3 is 15 amino acids long. Trimming took 2 bases from V and 1 from J, leaving 12 bases between them.

The chain links TRBV5-1 to TRBJ1-1, with a tentative D call TRBD1 (5 bases). Germline-derived CDR1 and CDR2 are SGHRS and YFSETQ. V lost 1 base, J lost 5 bases, and 15 bases lay in between. This CDR3 comprises 15 residues. CDR3 residues: CASSLTLRVGTEAFF. The CDR3 nucleotides are TGCGCCAGCAGCTTGACCCTCAGGGTGGGGACTGAAGCTTTCTTT.

The chain links TRBV2 to TRBJ1-1; D remains unclear. The germline V and J ends were trimmed by 6 bases and 8 bases, with 19 bases remaining between them. The CDR3 is made up of 14 amino acids. Germline V gene data show CDR1 as SNHLY and CDR2 as FYNNEI. CDR3 protein: CASRSGGTEKEAFF. The DNA of the CDR3 is TGTGCCAGCAGGTCGGGAGGAACCGAAAAAGAAGCTTTCTTT.

This chain links TRBV28 with TRBJ2-2, with a possible D match to TRBD1 (6 bases). Trimming stripped 5 bases from V and 4 bases from J, with 11 bases between. The CDR3 is 14 amino acids. In germline, CDR1 is MDHEN, CDR2 SYDVKM. DNA for the CDR3: TGTGCCAGCAGTCCCGGGACAAGCACCGGGGAGCTGTTTTTT. Translating it yields CASSPGTSTGELFF.

This clone was observed a handful of times. The CDR3 is CASSQFGPQPGGGLYTEAFF. The CDR3 DNA sequence: TGCGCCAGCAGCCAATTCGGACCACAGCCAGGGGGCGGTTTATACACTGAAGCTTTCTTT. The chain combines TRBV5-1 with TRBJ1-1, with 8 bases that match TRBD1. Germline V gene lookup returns CDR1 SGHRS and CDR2 YFSETQ. With V trimmed by 4 bases and J by 3 bases, 23 bases remained unmatched. The length of the CDR3 is 20 residues.

The V gene is TRBV7-2, the J gene TRBJ2-5, with 9 bases identical to TRBD2. Germline CDR1 reads SGHTA; CDR2 reads FQGNSA. The CDR3 is 17 amino acids. Trimming at V came to 4 bases and at J to 6 bases, leaving 15 bases not matched to a gene. CDR3 sequence: CASSSEEPSGVKKTQYF. The CDR3 DNA reads TGTGCCAGCAGCTCGGAGGAGCCTAGCGGGGTGAAGAAGACCCAGTACTTC.

The chain carries TRBV9 and TRBJ1-6; D gene uncertain. Trimming left V 0 bases short and J 7 bases short, with 11 bases between. This CDR3 has 15 residues. Germline-derived CDR1 and CDR2 are SGDLS and YYNGEE. CDR3 protein: CASSVDSPLNSPLHF. In DNA, the CDR3 is TGTGCCAGCAGCGTAGATAGTCCCCTCAATTCACCCCTCCACTTT.

V gene TRBV9 combines with J gene TRBJ2-7; tentatively, D is TRBD1 (5 bases). With 0 bases removed from V and 6 bases from J, the gap between germline ends came to 13 bases. Germline-derived CDR1 and CDR2 are SGDLS and YYNGEE. CDR3 length: 14 amino acids. The CDR3, as DNA: TGTGCCAGCAGCGTAGTAGCAGGGTTGGGCGAGCAGTACTTC. Translated: CASSVVAGLGEQYF.